The 20 T cell receptor beta chains below come from one sample, sequenced in a study of blood T cell repertoires in COVID-19. This table comes from immunoSEQ multiplex PCR, and its TCRdb copy is limited to in-frame clones, with some not included. The sample lists approximately 410,000 clones; just over 85% were seen once. Sequencing was done on a sample of peripheral blood. Receptors originate from a woman aged 30 to 39 with active or convalescent COVID-19.

This chain links TRBV2 with TRBJ1-1; 10 bases fit TRBD1. The CDR3 runs to 18 residues. The germline V gene encodes CDR1 SNHLY and CDR2 FYNNEI. The junction had 17 bases not matched to a gene; V was cut back by 7 bases and J by 3 bases. The CDR3 sequence: CASMAGTGVLGGYTEAFF. CDR3 in DNA: TGTGCCAGCATGGCCGGGACAGGGGTGTTGGGTGGTTACACTGAAGCTTTCTTT.

The chain carries TRBV18 and TRBJ1-2, with D perhaps matching TRBD1 (5 bases). Looked up from germline, CDR1 is KGHSH and CDR2 is LQKENI. V was cut by 0 bases and J by 1 base, with 6 bases left in between. This CDR3 has 14 residues. Here the CDR3 DNA reads TGTGCCAGCTCACCACCGACAGATAACTATGGCTACACCTTC. Amino acid sequence: CASSPPTDNYGYTF. The variable domain in full, with the rest retrieved from reference TRBV18 and TRBJ1-2, is NAGVMQNPRHLVRRRGQEARLRCSPMKGHSHVYWYRQLPEEGLKFMVYLQKENIIDESGMPKERFSAEFPKEGPSILRIQQVVRGDSAAYFCASSPPTDNYGYTFGSGTRLTVV.

This rearrangement joins TRBV28 to TRBJ1-6; tentatively, D is TRBD1 (5 bases). Germline values: CDR1 MDHEN, CDR2 SYDVKM. Trimming shortened V by 9 bases and J by 8 bases, and 17 bases separated the two germline ends. The CDR3 loop spans 14 amino acids. CDR3 loop: CASGGGPRDSPLHF. CDR3 nucleotide sequence: TGTGCCAGTGGCGGGGGACCCAGGGATTCACCCCTCCACTTT.

The chain uses TRBV9 and TRBJ2-1; TRBD2 agrees at 10 bases. The length of the CDR3 is 18 residues. Per germline, CDR1 SGDLS and CDR2 YYNGEE. V shed 3 bases and J 6 bases; nucleotides not matched to a gene: 15. DNA for the CDR3: TGTGCCAGCAGCGCGTGGACTAGCGGCTACCCGGAATCCAATGAGCAGTTCTTC. Its translation: CASSAWTSGYPESNEQFF.

This rearrangement joins TRBV19 to TRBJ2-1; tentative D call: TRBD1 (7 bases). Germline V gene lookup returns CDR1 LNHDA and CDR2 SQIVND (reference sequence). V lost 5 bases and J lost 4, with 18 bases in between. This CDR3 spans 16 amino acids. The CDR3 spells CASSLLAGQPYNEQFF. The CDR3 bases are TGTGCCAGTAGTCTCCTCGCGGGACAGCCTTACAATGAGCAGTTCTTC.

As to this clone: The junction differs from germline at one of its ends, possibly a read error. CDR3 loop: CASRLDIGLRNYGYTF. DNA for the CDR3: TGCGCCAGCAGATTGGACATCGGGTTGCGGAACTATGGCTACACCTTC. V gene TRBV5-1 combines with J gene TRBJ1-2, with TRBD1 as a possible D gene (5 bases). The CDR3 spans 16 residues. The germline gives CDR1 SGHRS, CDR2 YFSETQ.

This clone has just a few counts. This chain connects TRBV19 to TRBJ1-1; 8 bases fit TRBD1. The V and J ends lost 7 bases and 1 base, in that order; junction bases with no gene match: 5. The CDR3 loop spans 14 amino acids. CDR1 and CDR2 (germline): LNHDA, SQIVND (reference sequence). DNA of the CDR3: TGTGCCAGTAACCCCGACAGGGGGAACACTGAAGCTTTCTTT. Its protein product is CASNPDRGNTEAFF.

This clone was counted between two and nine times. The chain has TRBV18 and TRBJ1-6, with 10 bases aligning to TRBD1. Germline values: CDR1 KGHSH, CDR2 LQKENI. The junction had 14 bases not matched to a gene; V was cut back by 0 bases and J by 0 bases. CDR3 length: 22 residues. The CDR3 here is CASSPPRLSGTGDGSYNSPLHF. CDR3 coding DNA: TGTGCCAGCTCACCACCCCGGCTCTCCGGGACAGGGGACGGCTCCTATAATTCACCCCTCCACTTT.

Points on this clone: The same CDR3 can be traced to other DNA sequences in this sample. The chain couples TRBV19 to TRBJ1-5; D is unclear. CDR3 length: 14 amino acids. Germline V gene lookup returns CDR1 LNHDA and CDR2 SQIVND (reference sequence). Trimming took off 2 bases at V and 7 bases at J, with 12 bases between the two ends. The CDR3 loop is CASSIIGVGQPQHF. Here the CDR3 DNA reads TGTGCCAGTAGTATAATCGGGGTCGGACAGCCCCAGCATTTT. Full variable domain (outside the CDR3, taken from reference TRBV19 and TRBJ1-5): DGGITQSPKYLFRKEGQNVTLSCEQNLNHDAMYWYRQDPGQGLRLIYYSQIVNDFQKGDIAEGYSVSREKKESFPLTVTSAQKNPTAFYLCASSIIGVGQPQHFGDGTRLSIL.

This clone appeared once. The CDR3 sequence: CASTGEVNEKLFF. In nucleotides, the CDR3 is TGTGCCAGTACCGGGGAGGTTAATGAAAAACTGTTTTTT. The V gene is TRBV19, the J gene TRBJ1-4; no firm D call. Trimming removed 7 bases from V and 4 bases from J, with 10 bases in between. The CDR3 totals 13 residues. Per germline, CDR1 LNHDA and CDR2 SQIVND (reference sequence).

V gene TRBV5-1 combines with J gene TRBJ2-7, with TRBD2 matching 8 bases. The CDR3 consists of 15 residues. After removal of 4 bases from V and 3 bases from J, the junction contained 9 bases not matched to a gene. Germline assignment: CDR1 SGHRS and CDR2 YFSETQ. The CDR3 region has the DNA TGCGCCAGCAGCCGTACGGCGGGAGGAATCTACGAGCAGTACTTC. Residues: CASSRTAGGIYEQYF.

The gene calls are TRBV18 and TRBJ1-3; tentatively, D is TRBD1 (5 bases). The V end was cut by 0 bases, the J end by 1 base, with 7 bases between. Germline CDR1 is KGHSH and CDR2 is LQKENI. The CDR3 runs 15 residues. DNA of the CDR3: TGTGCCAGCTCACCACCGCCAGGGTCTGGAAACACCATATATTTT. Its translation: CASSPPPGSGNTIYF.

The rearrangement joins TRBV18 to TRBJ1-2, with D perhaps TRBD1 (6 bases). CDR1 is KGHSH, CDR2 LQKENI, per germline. The CDR3 has 12 residues. V was shortened by 6 bases and J by 6 bases, with 11 bases between the two germline ends. CDR3 nucleotides: TGTGCCAGCTCTATTGACAGGAATGGCTACACCTTC. It specifies CASSIDRNGYTF.

The rearrangement uses TRBV4-1 and TRBJ2-5; 7 bases fit TRBD1. Trimming took 4 bases from V and 6 from J; bases not matched to a gene: 20. There are 18 residues in the CDR3. CDR1 and CDR2 (germline): MGHRA, YSYEKL. CDR3 in DNA: TGCGCCAGCAGCCCGAACCTCTCCTCAGGGGGATACGTGAAGACCCAGTACTTC. It translates to CASSPNLSSGGYVKTQYF.

This clone was seen a few times. The sample carries other DNA sequences with the same CDR3. The chain couples TRBV4-1 to TRBJ1-5; D is unresolved. The CDR3 is made up of 15 amino acids. Deletions cut 3 bases from V and 4 bases from J, with 13 bases between. From germline, CDR1 is MGHRA and CDR2 YSYEKL. The CDR3 reads CASSQEIGGNQPQHF. The CDR3 coding sequence is TGCGCCAGCAGCCAGGAGATCGGTGGGAATCAGCCCCAGCATTTT.

This clone was observed a single time. The chain joins TRBV7-6 to TRBJ1-2; TRBD1 is a possible D gene (6 bases). V was cut by 3 bases and J by 5 bases, with 16 bases left in between. The germline V gene encodes CDR1 SGHVS and CDR2 FNYEAQ. CDR3 length equals 15 residues. The CDR3 protein is CASSFSRDISYGYTF. Written as DNA, the CDR3 is TGTGCCAGCAGCTTTAGCCGGGACATAAGTTATGGCTACACCTTC.

This chain links TRBV7-9 with TRBJ2-1; 8 nucleotides align to TRBD2. In germline, CDR1 is SEHNR, CDR2 FQNEAQ (reference sequence). The CDR3 consists of 16 residues. The ends lost 5 bases at V and 4 bases at J; junction bases unmatched: 10. The CDR3 sequence is CASSIAGAGAYNEQFF. The DNA for the CDR3 is TGTGCCAGCAGCATCGCCGGAGCGGGAGCATACAATGAGCAGTTCTTC. The variable domain in full, completed from reference TRBV7-9 and TRBJ2-1, reads DTGVSQNPRHKITKRGQNVTFRCDPISEHNRLYWYRQTLGQGPEFLTYFQNEAQLEKSRLLSDRFSAERPKGSFSTLEIQRTEQGDSAMYLCASSIAGAGAYNEQFFGPGTRLTVL.

This clone was counted a single time. This sequence joins TRBV4-2 and TRBJ2-6, with a tentative D call TRBD1 (6 bases). This CDR3 contains 17 residues. Looked up from germline, CDR1 is LGHNA and CDR2 is YNFKEQ. Trimming removed 1 base at V and 0 bases at J, with 10 bases between. The CDR3 loop reads CASSQGGPSSGANVLTF. The CDR3 DNA follows: TGTGCCAGCAGCCAAGGGGGGCCCAGCTCTGGGGCCAACGTCCTGACTTTC.

This clone was seen only once. In DNA form, the CDR3 reads TGCGCCAGCAGCCAAGGAAAAGGGAGGAACACTGAAGCTTTCTTT. Residues: CASSQGKGRNTEAFF. The rearrangement uses TRBV4-1 and TRBJ1-1, with no clear D. This CDR3 comprises 15 residues. V was shortened by 1 base and J by 1 base, with 10 bases between the two germline ends. CDR1 is MGHRA, CDR2 YSYEKL, per germline.

This chain uses TRBV7-6 with TRBJ2-7, with D tentatively TRBD2 (6 bases). The CDR3 extends over 15 amino acids. Per the germline V gene, CDR1 is SGHVS and CDR2 is FNYEAQ. The V gene lost 0 bases and the J gene lost 0 bases, with 9 bases spanning the gap. The CDR3 DNA sequence: TGTGCCAGCAGCTTAGCTAGCGGCCCCTCCTACGAGCAGTACTTC. It yields the protein CASSLASGPSYEQYF.